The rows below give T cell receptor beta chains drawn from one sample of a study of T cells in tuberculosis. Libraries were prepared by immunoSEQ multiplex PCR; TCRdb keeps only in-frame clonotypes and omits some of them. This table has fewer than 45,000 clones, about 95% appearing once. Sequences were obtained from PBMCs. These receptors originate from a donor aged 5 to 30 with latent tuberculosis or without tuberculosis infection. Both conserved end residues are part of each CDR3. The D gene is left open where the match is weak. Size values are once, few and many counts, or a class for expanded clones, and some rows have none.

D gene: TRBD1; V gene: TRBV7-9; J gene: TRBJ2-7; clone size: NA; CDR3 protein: CATRDRGYEQYF; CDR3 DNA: TGTGCCACCCGGGACAGGGGGTACGAGCAGTACTTC
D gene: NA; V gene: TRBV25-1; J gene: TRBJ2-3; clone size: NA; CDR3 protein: CASSDPRRTDTQYF; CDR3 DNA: TGTGCCAGCAGCGACCCCCGGCGGACAGATACGCAGTATTTT
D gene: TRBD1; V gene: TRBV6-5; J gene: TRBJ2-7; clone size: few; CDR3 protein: CASRQGDEQYF; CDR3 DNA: TGTGCCAGCCGACAGGGTGACGAGCAGTACTTC
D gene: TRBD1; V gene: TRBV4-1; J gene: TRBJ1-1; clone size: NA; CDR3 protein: CASSQEVAGQGATEAFF; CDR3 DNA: TGCGCCAGCAGCCAAGAAGTGGCGGGACAGGGGGCCACTGAAGCTTTCTTT
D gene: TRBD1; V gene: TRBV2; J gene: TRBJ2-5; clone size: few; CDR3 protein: CASSDGDRGQETQYF; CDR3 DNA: TGTGCCAGCAGTGATGGGGACAGGGGGCAAGAGACCCAGTACTTC
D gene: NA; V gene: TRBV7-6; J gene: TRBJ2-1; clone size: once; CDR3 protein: CASSLIDGRLTKVNEQFF; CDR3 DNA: TGTGCCAGCAGCTTAATAGATGGAAGACTAACCAAAGTTAATGAGCAGTTCTTC
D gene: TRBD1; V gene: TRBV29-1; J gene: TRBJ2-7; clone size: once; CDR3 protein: CSVERGTGDSYEQYF; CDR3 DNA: TGCAGCGTTGAGCGCGGGACAGGGGACTCCTACGAGCAGTACTTC
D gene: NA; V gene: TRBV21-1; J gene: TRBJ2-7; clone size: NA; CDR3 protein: CASSKGGTSYEQYF; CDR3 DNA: TGTGCCAGCAGCAAAGGAGGAACATCTTACGAGCAGTACTTC
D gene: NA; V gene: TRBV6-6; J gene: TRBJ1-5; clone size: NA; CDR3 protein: CASTSGDQPQHF; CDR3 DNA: TGTGCCAGCACCAGCGGGGATCAGCCCCAGCATTTT
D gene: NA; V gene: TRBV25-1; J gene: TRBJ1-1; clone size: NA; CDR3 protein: CASSESLAGTEAFF; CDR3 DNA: TGTGCCAGCAGTGAATCCTTGGCAGGCACTGAAGCTTTCTTT
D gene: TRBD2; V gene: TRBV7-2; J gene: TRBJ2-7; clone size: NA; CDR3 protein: CASSLAAGGSESYEQYF; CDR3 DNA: TGTGCCAGCAGCTTAGCGGCGGGAGGGAGCGAATCCTACGAGCAGTACTTC
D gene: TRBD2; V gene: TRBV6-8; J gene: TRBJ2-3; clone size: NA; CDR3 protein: CASSPSEREGTDTQYF; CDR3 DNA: TGTGCCAGCAGTCCCTCCGAGCGGGAGGGCACAGATACGCAGTATTTT
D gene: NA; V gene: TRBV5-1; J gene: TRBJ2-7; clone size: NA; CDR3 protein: CASSLANPSYEQYF; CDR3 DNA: TGCGCCAGCAGCTTGGCTAACCCGTCCTACGAGCAGTACTTC
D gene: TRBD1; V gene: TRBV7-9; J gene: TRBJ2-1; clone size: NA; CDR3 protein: CASSLTWDSLSYNEQFF; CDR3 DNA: TGTGCCAGCAGCTTAACCTGGGACAGCCTTTCCTACAATGAGCAGTTCTTC
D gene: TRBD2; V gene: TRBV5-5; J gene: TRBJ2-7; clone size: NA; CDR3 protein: CASSGGLAASYEQYF; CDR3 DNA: TGTGCCAGCAGTGGGGGACTAGCGGCCTCCTACGAGCAGTACTTC
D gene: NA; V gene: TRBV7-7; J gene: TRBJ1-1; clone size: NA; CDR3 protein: CASSPDLNTEAFF; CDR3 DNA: TGTGCCAGCAGCCCGGACTTGAACACTGAAGCTTTCTTT
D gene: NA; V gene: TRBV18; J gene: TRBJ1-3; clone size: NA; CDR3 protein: CASSPTTGSGNTIYF; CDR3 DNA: TGTGCCAGCTCACCTACGACGGGGTCTGGAAACACCATATATTTT
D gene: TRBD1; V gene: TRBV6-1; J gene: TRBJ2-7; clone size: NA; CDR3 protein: CASSIDRVVHEQYF; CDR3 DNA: TGTGCCAGCAGCATAGACAGGGTAGTCCACGAGCAGTACTTC
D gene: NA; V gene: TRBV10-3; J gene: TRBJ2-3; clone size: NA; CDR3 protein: CAITAGPRGLGDTQYF; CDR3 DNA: TGTGCCATCACCGCCGGACCCCGAGGGTTGGGAGATACGCAGTATTTT
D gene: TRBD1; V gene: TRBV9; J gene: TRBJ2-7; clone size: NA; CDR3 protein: CASSVGSGGYEQYF; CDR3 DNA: TGTGCCAGCAGCGTAGGATCAGGGGGCTACGAGCAGTACTTC
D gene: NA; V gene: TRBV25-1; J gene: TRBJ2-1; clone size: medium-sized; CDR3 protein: CASSRAGDGNEQFF; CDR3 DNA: TGTGCCAGCAGTAGGGCAGGGGATGGGAATGAGCAGTTCTTC
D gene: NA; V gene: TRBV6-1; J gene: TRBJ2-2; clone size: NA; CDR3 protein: CASSKPTGYVGELFF; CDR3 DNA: TGTGCCAGCAGTAAGCCTACAGGCTACGTCGGGGAGCTGTTTTTT
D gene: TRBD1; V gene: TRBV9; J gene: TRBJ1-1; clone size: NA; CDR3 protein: CASSAIITGTGDTEAFF; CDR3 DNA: TGTGCCAGCAGCGCGATAATAACCGGGACAGGGGACACTGAAGCTTTCTTT
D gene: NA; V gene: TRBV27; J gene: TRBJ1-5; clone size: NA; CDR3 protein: CASSLYFGEGNQPQHF; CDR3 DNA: TGTGCCAGCAGTTTATACTTCGGGGAGGGGAATCAGCCCCAGCATTTT
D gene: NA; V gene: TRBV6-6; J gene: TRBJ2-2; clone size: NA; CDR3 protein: CASSYLHRLNTGELFF; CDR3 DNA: TGTGCCAGCAGTTACCTTCACAGGCTGAACACCGGGGAGCTGTTTTTT
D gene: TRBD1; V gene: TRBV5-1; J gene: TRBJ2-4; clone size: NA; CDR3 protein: CASSLGQGAKNIQYF; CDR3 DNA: TGCGCCAGCAGCTTGGGACAGGGAGCCAAAAACATTCAGTACTTC
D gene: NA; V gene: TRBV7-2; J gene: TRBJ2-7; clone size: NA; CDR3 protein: CASSLGGAGGYYEQYF; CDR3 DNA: TGTGCCAGCAGCTTAGGAGGGGCCGGGGGTTACTACGAGCAGTACTTC
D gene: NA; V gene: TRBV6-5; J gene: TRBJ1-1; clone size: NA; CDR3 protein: CASSYLQTVQSEAFF; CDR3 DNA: TGTGCCAGCAGTTACCTTCAGACAGTCCAGTCTGAAGCTTTCTTT
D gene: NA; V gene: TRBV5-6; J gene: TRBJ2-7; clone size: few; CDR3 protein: CASSRSFYEQYF; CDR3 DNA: TGTGCCAGCAGCCGTTCTTTCTACGAGCAGTACTTC
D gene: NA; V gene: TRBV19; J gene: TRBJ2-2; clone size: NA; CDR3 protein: CASSRRDLNTGELFF; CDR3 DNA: TGTGCCAGTAGTCGCAGGGATTTAAACACCGGGGAGCTGTTTTTT
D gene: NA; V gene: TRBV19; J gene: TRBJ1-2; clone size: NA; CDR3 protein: CASSTRGRTNYGYTF; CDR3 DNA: TGTGCCAGTAGTACCCGGGGGAGAACTAACTATGGCTACACCTTC
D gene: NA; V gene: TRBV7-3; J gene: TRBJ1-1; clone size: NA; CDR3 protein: CASRLDGSGTEAFF; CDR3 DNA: TGTGCCAGCAGGCTTGATGGATCGGGCACTGAAGCTTTCTTT
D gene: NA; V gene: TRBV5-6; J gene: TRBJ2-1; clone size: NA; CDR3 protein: CASSLAAGSSYNEQFF; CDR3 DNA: TGTGCCAGCAGCTTGGCCGCGGGGAGCTCCTACAATGAGCAGTTCTTC
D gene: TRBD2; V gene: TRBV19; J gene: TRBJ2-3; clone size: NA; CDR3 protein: CASSIGTSGTDTQYF; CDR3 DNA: TGTGCCAGTAGTATAGGGACTAGCGGGACAGATACGCAGTATTTT
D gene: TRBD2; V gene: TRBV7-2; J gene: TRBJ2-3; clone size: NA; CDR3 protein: CASSLRAGGPGDTQYF; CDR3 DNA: TGTGCCAGCAGCTTGAGAGCGGGGGGGCCAGGAGATACGCAGTATTTT
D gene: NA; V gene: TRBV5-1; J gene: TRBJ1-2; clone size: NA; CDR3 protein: CASSLEQIGYTF; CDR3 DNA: TGCGCCAGCAGCTTGGAACAGATTGGCTACACCTTC
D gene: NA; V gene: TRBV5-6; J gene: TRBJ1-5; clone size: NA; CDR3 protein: CASSLRGGPQHF; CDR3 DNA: TGTGCCAGCAGCTTGAGGGGAGGGCCCCAGCATTTT
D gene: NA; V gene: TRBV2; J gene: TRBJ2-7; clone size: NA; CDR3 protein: CASSLIRYEQYF; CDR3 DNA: TGTGCCAGCAGTCTAATCCGATACGAGCAGTACTTC
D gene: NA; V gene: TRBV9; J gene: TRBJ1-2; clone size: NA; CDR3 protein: CASSAPGLLNYGYTF; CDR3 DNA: TGTGCCAGCAGCGCGCCGGGACTACTAAACTATGGCTACACCTTC
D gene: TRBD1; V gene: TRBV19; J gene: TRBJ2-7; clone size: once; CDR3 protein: CASSFDPGTGSYEQYF; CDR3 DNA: TGTGCCAGTAGTTTTGACCCCGGGACAGGGTCCTACGAGCAGTACTTC